Presented here are 28 T cell receptor beta chains from one specimen sequenced in a study of T-cell reconstitution after alpha-beta-depleted transplantation in children. The TCRbeta library was prepared with unique molecular identifiers. TCRdb analysed the PCR reads with MiXCR anew, one entry per CDR3 protein. Among 150,000 to 200,000 distinct CDR3 sequences listed, approximately 6.8% were seen once. The input for sequencing was PBMCs from the stem cell graft donor, taken from the stem cell graft. The receptors derive from a human donor who donated a stem cell graft to a child with Wiskott-Aldrich syndrome.

This clonotype has a count of ten or more. The J gene is TRBJ2-7, the V gene TRBV12-3 or TRBV12-4; weak D call: TRBD1 (6 bases). Trimming took 6 bases from V and 6 from J, leaving 9 bases between them. This CDR3 is built from 11 residues. The DNA of the CDR3 is TGTGCCAGCAGCCTCAGGGGCGAGCAGTACTTC. It codes for CASSLRGEQYF.

This clonotype has a handful of counts. J is TRBJ1-1 and V is TRBV3-1, with 7 bases lining up with TRBD1. Germline loops: CDR1 LGHDT, CDR2 YNNKEL (reference sequence). Trimming removed 2 bases from V and 11 bases from J; junction bases left unmatched: 11. The CDR3 has 14 residues. For the CDR3, the DNA is TGTGCCAGCAGCCAAAGGGACAGACCAGGAGCCGCTTTCTTT. It encodes CASSQRDRPGAAFF.

There are many counts of this clonotype. The gene calls are TRBV7-6 and TRBJ2-1, with 7 bases fitting TRBD2. The CDR3 has 16 amino acids. CDR1 SGHVS and CDR2 FNYEAQ come from the germline V gene. Germline trimming cut 3 bases from V and 5 bases from J; bases unmatched to any gene: 10. Here the CDR3 reads CASSFSGLVPNNEQFF. The CDR3 coding sequence is TGTGCCAGCAGCTTCTCCGGACTAGTCCCGAACAATGAGCAGTTCTTC.

The table lists this clonotype with many counts. The chain uses TRBV11-2 and TRBJ2-5; no definite D call. Trimming cost V 3 bases and J 5 bases, with 10 bases left between them. Germline CDR1 SGHAT, CDR2 FQNNGV. The CDR3 has 13 amino acids. This chain's CDR3 is CASSFHRAETQYF. The CDR3 DNA reads as TGTGCCAGCAGCTTCCACCGGGCTGAGACCCAGTACTTC.

This chain links TRBV5-1 with TRBJ2-1, with TRBD1 matching 8 bases. The CDR3 is 14 amino acids. J gave up 3 bases and V 5 bases, and 4 bases lay outside the gene matches. Germline CDR1 reads SGHRS; CDR2 reads YFSETQ. The CDR3 nucleotides read TGCGCCAGCAGATCGACAGGGGTCTACAATGAGCAGTTCTTC. This translates into CASRSTGVYNEQFF.

This chain links TRBV28 with TRBJ2-2, with D tentatively TRBD1 (6 bases). Germline CDR1 and CDR2: MDHEN and SYDVKM. V was clipped by 3 bases and J by 0 bases, with 8 bases between them. The CDR3 is made up of 15 amino acids. The CDR3 sequence: CASSFRGSNTGELFF. DNA for the CDR3: TGTGCCAGCAGTTTCAGGGGTTCGAACACCGGGGAGCTGTTTTTT.

This clonotype was detected ten times or more. This chain uses TRBV6-5 with TRBJ1-1; no clear D gene. V lost 2 bases and J lost 7, with 14 bases in between. The CDR3 contains 14 residues. CDR1 is MNHEY and CDR2 is SVGAGI in the germline V gene. The CDR3 loop is CASSYVEGEGEAFF. In nucleotides, the CDR3 is TGTGCCAGCAGTTACGTAGAGGGTGAGGGTGAAGCTTTCTTT.

This clonotype occurred many times. The chain links TRBV24-1 to TRBJ1-5; a possible D gene is TRBD1 (5 bases). CDR1 and CDR2 from the germline V gene are KGHDR and SFDVKD. CDR3 size: 15 residues. With 5 bases removed from V and 4 bases from J, the gap between germline ends came to 14 bases. The CDR3 DNA reads TGTGCCACCAGTGCGGGGGGTATTTCGAATCAGCCCCAGCATTTT. Protein: CATSAGGISNQPQHF.

In its sample, this clonotype was seen many times. The chain couples TRBV7-2 to TRBJ1-5, with 8 bases matching TRBD1. The CDR3 totals 16 residues. Trimming at V came to 1 base and at J to 5 bases, leaving 7 bases not matched to a gene. Germline lookup yields CDR1 SGHTA and CDR2 FQGNSA. The DNA for the CDR3 is TGTGCCAGCAGCTTAGAATGGACAGGGTTTGATCAGCCCCAGCATTTT. Protein sequence: CASSLEWTGFDQPQHF.

This clonotype was counted at least ten times. The chain recombines TRBV2 with TRBJ1-6, with a weak D call TRBD1 (6 bases). CDR3 length: 15 residues. Germline CDR1 SNHLY, CDR2 FYNNEI. V gave up 3 bases and J gave up 9 bases, with 15 bases separating them. Here the CDR3 reads CASSEGPGAGSPLHF. For the CDR3, the DNA is TGTGCCAGCAGTGAGGGTCCAGGGGCCGGTTCACCCCTCCACTTT.

This clonotype was picked up many times. The chain recombines TRBV27 with TRBJ2-3, with D uncertain. CDR1 and CDR2 (germline): MNHEY, SMNVEV (reference sequence). This CDR3 spans 19 amino acids. V was shortened by 3 bases and J by 0 bases, with 22 bases between the two germline ends. CDR3 residues: CASSFNRFKRTTSTDTQYF. The CDR3 DNA follows: TGTGCCAGCAGTTTCAACCGCTTTAAACGGACCACTAGCACAGATACGCAGTATTTT.

The sample holds many counts of this clonotype. V gene TRBV28 combines with J gene TRBJ1-5; D possibly corresponds to TRBD1 (6 bases). Trimming took off 5 bases at V and 7 bases at J, with 12 bases between the two ends. From germline, CDR1 is MDHEN and CDR2 SYDVKM. The CDR3 has 13 amino acids. CDR3 region: CASSTQGFQPQHF. CDR3 bases: TGTGCCAGCAGTACACAGGGTTTCCAGCCCCAGCATTTT.

In its sample, this clonotype was seen many times. V gene TRBV20-1 combines with J gene TRBJ2-1; TRBD2 matches 11 bases. CDR1 DFQATT and CDR2 SNEGSKA come from the germline V gene (reference sequence). CDR3 length: 16 residues. The trim removed 5 bases at V and 3 bases at J, leaving 9 bases unmatched. CDR3 DNA: TGCAGTGCTCTGATCGGGACTAGCGGATTCTACAATGAGCAGTTCTTC. Translated: CSALIGTSGFYNEQFF.

This clonotype was picked up many times. The chain couples TRBV20-1 to TRBJ2-7; tentatively, D is TRBD1 (6 bases). From germline, CDR1 is DFQATT and CDR2 SNEGSKA (reference sequence). Trimming cost V 6 bases and J 4 bases, with 7 bases left between them. The CDR3 runs 10 residues. The CDR3 loop is CSAGQYEQYF. CDR3 nucleotides: TGCAGTGCCGGACAGTACGAGCAGTACTTC.

At least ten counts were recorded for this clonotype. The chain employs TRBV20-1 and TRBJ1-6; D gene ambiguous. This CDR3 region has 15 residues. In germline, CDR1 is DFQATT, CDR2 SNEGSKA (reference sequence). Trimming took 2 bases from V and 0 from J, leaving 8 bases between them. CDR3 residues: CSARFGSSYNSPLHF. As DNA, the CDR3 is TGCAGTGCTAGATTCGGTAGCTCCTATAATTCACCCCTCCACTTT.

The genes are TRBV19 and TRBJ1-1; no clear D. Germline CDR1 and CDR2: LNHDA and SQIVND (reference sequence). V lost 7 bases and J 5 bases, leaving 14 bases between the germline ends. The CDR3 sequence is 13 residues long. The CDR3 protein is CASNLGRETEAFF. CDR3 DNA: TGTGCCAGTAATTTAGGTAGGGAGACTGAAGCTTTCTTT. Filled out from reference TRBV19 and TRBJ1-1, the complete variable domain reads DGGITQSPKYLFRKEGQNVTLSCEQNLNHDAMYWYRQDPGQGLRLIYYSQIVNDFQKGDIAEGYSVSREKKESFPLTVTSAQKNPTAFYLCASNLGRETEAFFGQGTRLTVV.

In this sample, this clonotype turned up a few times. This sequence joins TRBV21-1 and TRBJ2-7. TRBV21-1 is listed as a pseudogene. The CDR3 is 14 amino acids. In DNA form, the CDR3 reads TGTGCCAGCAGCAAAATAAGGGGCTCCTACGAGCAGTACTTC. Residues: CASSKIRGSYEQYF.

This clonotype was observed many times. The chain has TRBV24-1 and TRBJ1-1, with D hard to call. The CDR3 extends over 13 amino acids. CDR1 is KGHDR and CDR2 is SFDVKD in the germline V gene. V lost 3 bases and J lost 4, with 8 bases in between. The DNA of the CDR3 is TGTGCCACCAGTGATCGGTGGGGCACTGAAGCTTTCTTT. Its translation is CATSDRWGTEAFF.

In its sample, this clonotype was seen many times. The chain combines TRBV12-3 or TRBV12-4 with TRBJ2-7; the D is unclear. The V gene lost 3 bases and the J gene lost 2 bases, with 8 bases spanning the gap. The CDR3 has 13 residues. The CDR3 reads CASSFQQTYEQYF. CDR3 sequence (DNA): TGTGCCAGCAGTTTTCAACAGACCTACGAGCAGTACTTC.

This clonotype has at least ten counts. The junction differs from germline at one of its ends, possibly a read error. The chain has TRBV27 and TRBJ1-1; D is ambiguous. Germline V CDR1 and CDR2: MNHEY, SMNVEV (reference sequence). The CDR3 extends over 13 amino acids. The CDR3, as DNA: TGTGCCAGCAGTTTAATGGCAAACACTGAAGCCTTCTTT. Translating gives CASSLMANTEAFF.

The chain couples TRBV6-6 to TRBJ1-2; D is undetermined. Trimming removed 6 bases at V and 8 bases at J, with 13 bases between. The CDR3 runs to 12 residues. CDR1 and CDR2 from the germline V gene are MNHNY and SVGAGI (reference sequence). The CDR3 spells CASSSQRVGYTF. In nucleotides, the CDR3 is TGTGCCAGCAGCTCCCAAAGGGTGGGCTACACCTTC.

J is TRBJ2-5 and V is TRBV12-3 or TRBV12-4; D may be TRBD2 (5 bases). V was cut by 5 bases and J by 5 bases, with 15 bases left in between. The CDR3 has 14 amino acids. CDR3 sequence reads: CASSPAGGPETQYF. The CDR3 DNA sequence: TGTGCCAGCAGTCCGGCCGGCGGGCCGGAGACCCAGTACTTC.

The sample holds many counts of this clonotype. The genes are TRBV20-1 and TRBJ2-7; a possible D gene is TRBD2 (5 bases). The CDR3 spans 15 residues. CDR1 and CDR2 (germline): DFQATT, SNEGSKA (reference sequence). V was trimmed by 2 bases and J by 4 bases, leaving 18 bases between them. The CDR3 loop reads CSARRAGIRSYEQYF. Written as DNA, the CDR3 is TGCAGTGCTAGACGAGCCGGGATCAGGTCTTACGAGCAGTACTTC.

This clonotype was seen ten or more times. The V gene is TRBV20-1, the J gene TRBJ2-5; D is possibly TRBD1 (7 bases). Trimming left V 0 bases short and J 0 bases short, with 11 bases between. Germline values: CDR1 DFQATT, CDR2 SNEGSKA (reference sequence). This CDR3 comprises 15 residues. CDR3: CSARESGGYQETQYF. CDR3 sequence (DNA): TGCAGTGCTAGAGAATCAGGGGGGTACCAAGAGACCCAGTACTTC.

The chain combines TRBV11-2 with TRBJ1-4; 10 bases agree with TRBD1. The CDR3 has 16 residues. Germline V gene data show CDR1 as SGHAT and CDR2 as FQNNGV. V lost 5 bases, J lost 3 bases, and 6 bases stayed unmatched. CDR3 nucleotide sequence: TGTGCCAGCAGCCCCGGGACAGGGGTCCCTAATGAAAAACTGTTTTTT. Translating it yields CASSPGTGVPNEKLFF.

This clonotype was counted many times. This sequence joins TRBV4-3 and TRBJ2-2; TRBD2 matches 7 bases. The CDR3 loop spans 15 amino acids. Losses at the gene ends were 1 base for V and 5 bases for J; bases not matched to a gene: 4. CDR1 is LGHNA and CDR2 is YSLEER in the germline V gene. The CDR3 coding sequence is TGCGCCAGCAGCCAAGCGATTAGCGGGACCGGGGAGCTGTTTTTT. Protein product: CASSQAISGTGELFF.

This clonotype showed up many times. The chain links TRBV10-3 to TRBJ2-1, with 11 bases that match TRBD2. The CDR3 totals 16 residues. Germline lookup yields CDR1 ENHRY and CDR2 SYGVKD. The V gene end was trimmed by 2 bases and the J gene end by 5 bases; junction bases not matched to a gene: 5. CDR3 nucleotides: TGTGCCATCAGTGAGCCGACTAGCGGGAAACACAATGAGCAGTTCTTC. It specifies CAISEPTSGKHNEQFF.

This clonotype was observed at least ten times. The rearrangement joins TRBV7-8 to TRBJ1-2; D is uncertain. CDR1 and CDR2 (germline): SGHVS, FQNEAQ. The CDR3 sequence is 13 residues long. The V end was cut by 4 bases, the J end by 0 bases, with 6 bases between. CDR3 DNA: TGTGCCAGCAGCTACGCCGCTAACTATGGCTACACCTTC. Protein sequence: CASSYAANYGYTF.